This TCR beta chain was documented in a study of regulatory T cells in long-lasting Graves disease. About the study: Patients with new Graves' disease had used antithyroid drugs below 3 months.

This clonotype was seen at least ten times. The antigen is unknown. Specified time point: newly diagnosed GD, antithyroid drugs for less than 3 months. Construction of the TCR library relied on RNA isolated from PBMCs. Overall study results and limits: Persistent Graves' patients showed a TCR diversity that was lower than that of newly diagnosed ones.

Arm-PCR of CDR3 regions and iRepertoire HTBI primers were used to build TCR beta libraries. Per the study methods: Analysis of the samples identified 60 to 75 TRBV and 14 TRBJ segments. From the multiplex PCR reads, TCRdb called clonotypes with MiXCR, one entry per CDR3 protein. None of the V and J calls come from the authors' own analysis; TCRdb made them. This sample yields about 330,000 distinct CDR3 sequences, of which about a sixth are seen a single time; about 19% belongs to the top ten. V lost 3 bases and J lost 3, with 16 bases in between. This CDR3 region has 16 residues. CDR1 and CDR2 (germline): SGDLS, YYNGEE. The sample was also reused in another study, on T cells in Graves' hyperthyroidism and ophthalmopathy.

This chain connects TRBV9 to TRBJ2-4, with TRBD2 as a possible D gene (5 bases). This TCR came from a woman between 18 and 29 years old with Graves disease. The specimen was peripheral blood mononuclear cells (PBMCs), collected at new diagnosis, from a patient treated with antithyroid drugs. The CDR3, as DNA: TGTGCCAGCAGCGGTACCGCCATCGGGATCAAAAACATTCAGTACTTC. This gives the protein CASSGTAIGIKNIQYF.